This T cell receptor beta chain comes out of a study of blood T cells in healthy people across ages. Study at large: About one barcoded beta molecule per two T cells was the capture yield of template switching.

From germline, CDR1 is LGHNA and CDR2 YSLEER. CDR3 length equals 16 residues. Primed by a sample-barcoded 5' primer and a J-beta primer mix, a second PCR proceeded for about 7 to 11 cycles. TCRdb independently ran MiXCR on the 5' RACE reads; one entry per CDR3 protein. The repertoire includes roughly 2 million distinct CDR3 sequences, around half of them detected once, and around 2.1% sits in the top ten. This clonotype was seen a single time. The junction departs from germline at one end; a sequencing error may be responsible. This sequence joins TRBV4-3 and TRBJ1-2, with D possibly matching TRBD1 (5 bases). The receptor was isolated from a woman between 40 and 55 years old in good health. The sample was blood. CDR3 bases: TGCGCCAGCAGCCAAGGGCCCAGGGCCCATAACTATGACTACACCTTC. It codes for CASSQGPRAHNYDYTF.